What follows are 31 T cell receptor beta chains derived from one specimen sequenced in a study of shared clonotypes between healthy human individuals. The table came from immunoSEQ multiplex PCR; TCRdb's copy has only in-frame clones and leaves some out. The top ten clones hold around 0.4% of a sample with 2 million to 2.5 million clones, roughly 92% of them seen once. The specimen sequenced was naive CD4+ T cells from PBMCs. Subset denoted: CD45RA+ positively selected. The receptors shown here come from a man younger than 35 in good health. Some clones in this sample may be carry-over from other donors' samples.

The rearrangement joins TRBV5-4 to TRBJ2-3; D may correspond to TRBD1 or TRBD2 (5 bases each). The CDR3 is 15 residues long. The germline CDR1 and CDR2 sequences are SGHNT and YYREEE (reference sequence). V lost 0 bases and J 2 bases, leaving 10 bases between the germline ends. In nucleotides, the CDR3 is TGTGCCAGCAGCTTGGGGGACCGAAACACAGATACGCAGTATTTT. Its protein is CASSLGDRNTDTQYF.

This chain links TRBV5-1 with TRBJ2-5; D might be TRBD2 (5 bases). Trimming took 4 bases from V and 1 from J, leaving 11 bases between them. CDR1 is SGHRS and CDR2 is YFSETQ in the germline V gene. This CDR3 contains 14 residues. CDR3 sequence (DNA): TGCGCCAGCAGCCAAGGACTGGGCCAAGAGACCCAGTACTTC. Translation: CASSQGLGQETQYF. Complete variable domain (other parts from reference TRBV5-1 and TRBJ2-5): KAGVTQTPRYLIKTRGQQVTLSCSPISGHRSVSWYQQTPGQGLQFLFEYFSETQRNKGNFPGRFSGRQFSNSRSEMNVSTLELGDSALYLCASSQGLGQETQYFGPGTRLLVL.

The chain carries TRBV27 and TRBJ1-2, with 7 bases aligning to TRBD1. Germline trimming cut 5 bases from V and 4 bases from J; bases unmatched to any gene: 7. The CDR3 sequence is 14 residues long. Germline loops: CDR1 MNHEY, CDR2 SMNVEV (reference sequence). CDR3 DNA sequence: TGTGCCAGCAGTCCGAGACAGGGTTTCTATGGCTACACCTTC. This codes for CASSPRQGFYGYTF.

This clone was counted between two and nine times. V and J are TRBV15 and TRBJ1-2; TRBD1 matches at 8 bases. The CDR3 length is 13 residues. V lost 9 bases and J lost 10; bases outside the gene matches: 13. In germline, CDR1 is LNHNV, CDR2 YYDKDF (reference sequence). The CDR3 sequence is CATTAGGDVDYTF. The CDR3 bases are TGTGCCACTACGGCAGGGGGCGATGTGGACTACACCTTC.

This chain joins TRBV27 and TRBJ1-4; 8 bases agree with TRBD1. The CDR3 has 17 residues. Trimming removed 1 base from V and 0 bases from J; junction bases left unmatched: 4. Germline CDR1 is MNHEY and CDR2 is SMNVEV (reference sequence). CDR3 sequence reads: CASSLYRGDATNEKLFF. The CDR3 DNA sequence: TGTGCCAGCAGTTTATACAGGGGGGATGCAACTAATGAAAAACTGTTTTTT.

The chain has TRBV5-4 and TRBJ2-1; a weak D match, TRBD1 (7 bases). V lost 5 bases and J lost 5, with 17 bases in between. Germline V CDR1 and CDR2: SGHNT, YYREEE (reference sequence). This CDR3 spans 15 amino acids. For the CDR3, the DNA is TGTGCCAGCAGAGTAGGCGGGACAGCCGACAATGAGCAGTTCTTC. This encodes CASRVGGTADNEQFF.

The CDR3 sequence: CASSRDRGYGYTF. The DNA of the CDR3 is TGTGCCAGCAGCCGGGACAGGGGATATGGCTACACCTTC. The chain combines TRBV5-8 with TRBJ1-2; 10 positions match TRBD1. Germline V gives CDR1 SGHTS, CDR2 YDEGEE. The CDR3 contains 13 residues. J was trimmed by 5 bases and V by 4 bases; bases with no gene match: 2.

J is TRBJ1-4 and V is TRBV7-3; a weak D match, TRBD1 (6 bases). This CDR3 comprises 16 residues. From germline, CDR1 is SGHTA and CDR2 FQGTGA. The V and J ends lost 1 base and 3 bases respectively, with 12 bases between them. CDR3 residues: CASSLMWGQANEKLFF. The CDR3 nucleotides are TGTGCCAGCAGCTTAATGTGGGGGCAGGCTAATGAAAAACTGTTTTTT.

The chain is built from TRBV5-1 and TRBJ2-3, with 9 bases identical to TRBD1. Germline-derived CDR1 and CDR2 are SGHRS and YFSETQ. Trimming cost V 3 bases and J 4 bases; bases outside gene matches: 6. The CDR3 length is 15 residues. CDR3 in DNA: TGCGCCAGCAGCTCGTTGGACAGGGGCGCAGATACGCAGTATTTT. Its protein product is CASSSLDRGADTQYF.

V usage is TRBV28 and J usage is TRBJ2-7; 10 nucleotides agree with TRBD2. Germline assignment: CDR1 MDHEN and CDR2 SYDVKM. Unmatched junction bases numbered 19, after V lost 5 bases and J lost 6 bases. The CDR3 has 18 amino acids. CDR3 DNA: TGTGCCAGCAGTGCGACCTCCCCTAGCGGGAGTGGACGTGTCGAGCAGTACTTC. Protein: CASSATSPSGSGRVEQYF.

CDR3: CASSHAGEGTDTQYF. CDR3 nucleotide sequence: TGCGCCAGCAGTCATGCGGGAGAGGGCACAGATACGCAGTATTTT. The chain joins TRBV5-1 to TRBJ2-3; 7 bases are shared with TRBD2. CDR1 is SGHRS, CDR2 YFSETQ, per germline. This CDR3 contains 15 residues. V was clipped by 5 bases and J by 1 base; unmatched bases: 7.

The gene calls are TRBV28 and TRBJ1-2; D remains ambiguous. V dropped 8 bases and J dropped 7 bases, with 23 bases sitting between them. This CDR3 has 15 residues. Germline lookup yields CDR1 MDHEN and CDR2 SYDVKM. CDR3 sequence reads: CASSLSGGPTFGYTF. The CDR3 coding sequence is TGTGCCAGCTCCCTTTCAGGCGGACCGACCTTTGGCTACACCTTC.

The J gene is TRBJ1-6, the V gene TRBV9; D is unclear. The CDR3 totals 14 residues. The germline gives CDR1 SGDLS, CDR2 YYNGEE. V lost 0 bases, J lost 7 bases, and 8 bases lay in between. The CDR3 region is CASSVDFQNSPLHF. The DNA for the CDR3 is TGTGCCAGCAGCGTAGATTTCCAAAATTCACCCCTCCACTTT.

V usage is TRBV18 and J usage is TRBJ2-1; D is possibly TRBD1 or TRBD2 (6 bases each). The CDR3 consists of 14 residues. The germline V and J ends were trimmed by 4 bases and 7 bases, with 14 bases remaining between them. The germline gives CDR1 KGHSH, CDR2 LQKENI. As DNA, the CDR3 is TGTGCCAGCTCACTGACCCCGGGGGCAAATGAGCAGTTCTTC. It codes for CASSLTPGANEQFF.

This rearrangement joins TRBV7-9 to TRBJ2-4, with a possible D match to TRBD2 (5 bases). This CDR3 is 13 amino acids long. In germline, CDR1 is SEHNR, CDR2 FQNEAQ (reference sequence). V was clipped by 5 bases and J by 6 bases, with 11 bases between them. This chain's CDR3 is CASSPDGVNIQYF. Written as DNA, the CDR3 is TGTGCCAGCAGCCCAGACGGGGTAAACATTCAGTACTTC.

This chain uses TRBV7-3 with TRBJ1-4, with D tentatively TRBD1 (5 bases). The CDR3 extends over 14 amino acids. Germline V CDR1 and CDR2: SGHTA, FQGTGA. V was cut by 5 bases and J by 6 bases, with 13 bases left in between. CDR3 nucleotide sequence: TGTGCCAGCAGCGGAGGGACGGCTTATGAAAAACTGTTTTTT. Translated: CASSGGTAYEKLFF. Together with reference TRBV7-3 and TRBJ1-4, the CDR3 gives the full variable domain: GAGVSQTPSNKVTEKGKYVELRCDPISGHTALYWYRQSLGQGPEFLIYFQGTGAADDSGLPNDRFFAVRPEGSVSTLKIQRTERGDSAVYLCASSGGTAYEKLFFGSGTQLSVL.

This chain's CDR3 is CASSPQASGNGYGYTF. For the CDR3, the DNA is TGTGCCAGCAGCCCGCAGGCCTCGGGGAACGGCTATGGCTACACCTTC. The chain links TRBV7-2 to TRBJ1-2; D remains ambiguous. Germline values: CDR1 SGHTA, CDR2 FQGNSA. CDR3 length: 16 amino acids. V lost 5 bases to trimming and J lost 4 bases, with 20 bases between them.

The gene calls are TRBV14 and TRBJ2-7; D perhaps matches TRBD2 (5 bases). The CDR3 sequence is 11 residues long. Germline-derived CDR1 and CDR2 are SGHDN and FVKESK. Trimming removed 6 bases from V and 4 bases from J, with 7 bases in between. DNA of the CDR3: TGTGCCAGCAGTAGCGCGTACGAGCAGTACTTC. It encodes CASSSAYEQYF.

The V call is TRBV11-2, the J call TRBJ2-5; either TRBD1 or TRBD2 may fit D (5 bases each). Germline values: CDR1 SGHAT, CDR2 FQNNGV. The CDR3 spans 17 residues. The V end lost 4 bases, the J end lost 3 bases, and 21 bases lay between the germline ends. Here the CDR3 DNA reads TGTGCCAGCAGCTCCCATCGTCAATGGGACGAAGAAGAGACCCAGTACTTC. It is translated as CASSSHRQWDEEETQYF.

This clone was detected once. The chain recombines TRBV12-5 with TRBJ2-7; D gene uncertain. This CDR3 contains 17 residues. Trimming left V 0 bases short and J 0 bases short, with 15 bases between. In germline, CDR1 is LGHNT, CDR2 FRNRAP. The CDR3 DNA is TGTGCTAGTGGTTTGGTACTCTCCAACCCGACCTCCTACGAGCAGTACTTC. Translation: CASGLVLSNPTSYEQYF.

The rearrangement uses TRBV19 and TRBJ1-5; D may be TRBD1 (6 bases). The CDR3 spans 14 residues. V was trimmed by 3 bases and J by 11 bases, leaving 17 bases between them. Germline CDR1 and CDR2: LNHDA and SQIVND (reference sequence). CDR3 residues: CASSMRGAVVAQHF. Written as DNA, the CDR3 is TGTGCCAGTAGTATGCGGGGGGCGGTCGTGGCCCAGCATTTT.

The V and J genes are TRBV5-4 and TRBJ1-1; 8 bases agree with TRBD1. CDR3 length: 15 residues. After removal of 3 bases from V and 3 bases from J, the junction contained 7 bases not matched to a gene. The germline CDR1 and CDR2 sequences are SGHNT and YYREEE (reference sequence). CDR3 coding DNA: TGTGCCAGCAGCTCCGGTTACAGGGGGTACACTGAAGCTTTCTTT. The encoded protein is CASSSGYRGYTEAFF.

This clone was picked up one time. The genes are TRBV28 and TRBJ2-1, with 9 bases aligning to TRBD2. The germline gives CDR1 MDHEN, CDR2 SYDVKM. The CDR3 spans 15 residues. After removal of 5 bases from V and 3 bases from J, the junction contained 5 bases not matched to a gene. CDR3 protein: CASSTTSGYYNEQFF. As DNA, the CDR3 is TGTGCCAGCAGTACGACTAGCGGATACTACAATGAGCAGTTCTTC.

V and J are TRBV19 and TRBJ1-1; TRBD1 is a possible D gene (6 bases). This CDR3 is built from 14 residues. Germline V gene data show CDR1 as LNHDA and CDR2 as SQIVND (reference sequence). Trimming shortened V by 6 bases and J by 4 bases, and 15 bases separated the two germline ends. The CDR3 reads CASSTDWGATEAFF. The DNA for the CDR3 is TGTGCCAGTAGCACCGACTGGGGGGCCACTGAAGCTTTCTTT.

The genes are TRBV30 and TRBJ1-2, with D perhaps matching TRBD1 (6 bases). The ends were cut back, 4 bases at V and 8 bases at J, with 17 bases in the middle. The CDR3 contains 13 residues. The germline V gene has CDR1 GTSNPN and CDR2 SVGIG (reference sequence). The CDR3 sequence is CAWIPLGRGGYTF. CDR3 bases: TGTGCCTGGATTCCGCTAGGGAGGGGGGGCTACACCTTC.

V is TRBV27 and J is TRBJ1-2; the D is unclear. The germline V gene encodes CDR1 MNHEY and CDR2 SMNVEV (reference sequence). V dropped 2 bases and J dropped 7 bases, with 11 bases sitting between them. The CDR3 runs to 13 residues. The CDR3 protein is CASSLAGRGGYTF. The CDR3 DNA follows: TGTGCCAGCAGTTTAGCCGGGAGAGGTGGCTACACCTTC.

The chain employs TRBV28 and TRBJ2-1; 9 bases are a match to TRBD1. The CDR3 is made up of 14 amino acids. Trimming took 4 bases from V and 8 from J; bases not matched to a gene: 6. Germline loops: CDR1 MDHEN, CDR2 SYDVKM. CDR3 DNA: TGTGCCAGCAGTTCACCGGGACAGGGAGATGAGCAGTTCTTC. Translating gives CASSSPGQGDEQFF.

This clone has a handful of counts. This chain joins TRBV4-3 and TRBJ1-1, with unresolved D. CDR1 LGHNA and CDR2 YSLEER come from the germline V gene. This CDR3 is 13 amino acids long. The V and J ends lost 4 bases and 1 base respectively, with 7 bases between them. The CDR3 loop reads CASSLVWNTEAFF. As DNA, the CDR3 is TGCGCCAGCAGCCTGGTCTGGAACACTGAAGCTTTCTTT.

The chain uses TRBV15 and TRBJ1-2; D gene unclear. Germline V gene sequence: CDR1 LNHNV, CDR2 YYDKDF (reference sequence). V was pared by 3 bases and J by 3 bases, with 14 bases between. The CDR3 totals 15 residues. This CDR3 reads CATSSPRVNDYGYTF. DNA for the CDR3: TGTGCCACCAGCAGCCCACGGGTGAATGACTATGGCTACACCTTC.

This chain uses TRBV28 with TRBJ1-2; perhaps TRBD1 as D (5 bases). This CDR3 is built from 16 residues. Germline-derived CDR1 and CDR2 are MDHEN and SYDVKM. Trimming pared 4 bases from V and 8 bases from J, leaving 23 bases between. CDR3: CASSSEGQGGGEGYTF. CDR3 nucleotide sequence: TGTGCCAGCAGTTCCGAAGGCCAGGGAGGCGGAGAGGGCTACACCTTC.

This chain uses TRBV6-1 with TRBJ2-2; maybe TRBD2 (6 bases). This CDR3 is built from 18 residues. Trimming stripped 4 bases from V and 4 bases from J, with 22 bases between. Per germline, CDR1 MNHNS and CDR2 SASEGT. CDR3 bases: TGTGCCAGCAGTGGTCGGGTGGGGCGGGACCAACCCACCGGGGAGCTGTTTTTT. Amino acids: CASSGRVGRDQPTGELFF.